The 8 T cell receptor beta chains below come from one sample, sequenced in a study of blood T cells in healthy people across ages. Alongside a J-beta primer mix, a sample-barcoded 5' primer served in a second PCR lasting about 7 to 11 cycles. MiXCR was run by TCRdb on the 5' RACE reads, yielding one entry per CDR3 protein. This sample has about 2 million distinct CDR3 sequences, with roughly 52% found just once. The sequencing sample was made of blood. These receptors came from a woman between 35 and 50 years old in good health.

V gene TRBV6-1 combines with J gene TRBJ2-3; 9 bases match TRBD2. The CDR3 contains 15 residues. Germline V gene data show CDR1 as MNHNS and CDR2 as SASEGT. With 6 bases clipped from V and 4 bases from J, the junction kept 8 bases outside the gene matches. The CDR3 DNA is TGTGCCAGCAGCCTCAGAAGCGGGGGGCCAGATACGCAGTATTTT. Protein product: CASSLRSGGPDTQYF.

The rearrangement joins TRBV10-3 to TRBJ2-7; 10 bases fit TRBD1. Unmatched junction bases numbered 9, after V lost 8 bases and J lost 5 bases. This CDR3 has 14 amino acids. The germline gives CDR1 ENHRY, CDR2 SYGVKD. The CDR3 sequence is CAIGGRTGGNEQYF. For the CDR3, the DNA is TGTGCCATCGGGGGGCGGACAGGGGGAAACGAGCAGTACTTC.

This clonotype was seen a few times. The chain uses TRBV7-9 and TRBJ2-1; D assignment may be TRBD1 or TRBD2 (5 bases each). The CDR3 covers 13 residues. V lost 3 bases and J lost 9, with 12 bases in between. CDR1 is SEHNR, CDR2 FQNEAQ, per germline (reference sequence). CDR3 sequence reads: CASSLNNGGEQFF. CDR3 DNA sequence: TGTGCCAGCAGCTTGAACAATGGGGGTGAGCAGTTCTTC.

This clonotype has only a few counts. The chain has TRBV5-1 and TRBJ2-6; 7 nucleotides line up with TRBD1. The CDR3 runs 17 residues. Germline V lookup: CDR1 SGHRS, CDR2 YFSETQ. The V gene end was trimmed by 5 bases and the J gene end by 0 bases; junction bases not matched to a gene: 8. CDR3 sequence: CASSTGALSSGANVLTF. CDR3 nucleotide sequence: TGCGCCAGCAGTACAGGGGCCCTAAGCTCTGGGGCCAACGTCCTGACTTTC.

The J gene is TRBJ2-1, the V gene TRBV6-1; possible D gene TRBD1, 6 bases. V shed 2 bases and J shed 2 bases, with 16 bases lying between them. The CDR3 runs 17 residues. Germline CDR1 is MNHNS and CDR2 is SASEGT. The CDR3 protein is CASSELSGAGPYNEQFF. The CDR3 DNA is TGTGCCAGCAGTGAATTGTCAGGGGCAGGCCCCTACAATGAGCAGTTCTTC.

The chain has TRBV29-1 and TRBJ1-2; D gene unclear. The CDR3 loop spans 12 amino acids. V lost 2 bases to trimming and J lost 0 bases, with 4 bases between them. Looked up from germline, CDR1 is SQVTM and CDR2 is ANQGSEA. The chain's CDR3 is CSVEWSNYGYTF. The CDR3 DNA reads as TGCAGCGTTGAATGGTCTAACTATGGCTACACCTTC. The full variable domain, with the rest looked up from reference TRBV29-1 and TRBJ1-2, is SAVISQKPSRDICQRGTSLTIQCQVDSQVTMMFWYRQQPGQSLTLIATANQGSEATYESGFVIDKFPISRPNLTFSTLTVSNMSPEDSSIYLCSVEWSNYGYTFGSGTRLTVV.

This clonotype was seen just once. The junction and the germline gene differ at one end; a read error may be behind it. The chain links TRBV19 to TRBJ2-1; D is possibly TRBD1 or TRBD2 (5 bases each). This CDR3 is 17 amino acids long. Germline V gives CDR1 LNHDA, CDR2 SQIVND (reference sequence). Written as DNA, the CDR3 is TGTGCCAGTAGTATAAATCGAGGGGCCCTCTCCTACAACGAGCAGTTCTTC. It encodes CASSINRGALSYNEQFF.

The V call is TRBV12-3 or TRBV12-4, the J call TRBJ2-7, with D perhaps being TRBD1 or TRBD2 (5 bases each). V gave up 3 bases and J gave up 1 base, with 10 bases separating them. The CDR3 runs 14 residues. As DNA, the CDR3 is TGTGCCAGCAGTTTCGAGGGGCCTTCCTACGAGCAGTACTTC. It is translated as CASSFEGPSYEQYF.